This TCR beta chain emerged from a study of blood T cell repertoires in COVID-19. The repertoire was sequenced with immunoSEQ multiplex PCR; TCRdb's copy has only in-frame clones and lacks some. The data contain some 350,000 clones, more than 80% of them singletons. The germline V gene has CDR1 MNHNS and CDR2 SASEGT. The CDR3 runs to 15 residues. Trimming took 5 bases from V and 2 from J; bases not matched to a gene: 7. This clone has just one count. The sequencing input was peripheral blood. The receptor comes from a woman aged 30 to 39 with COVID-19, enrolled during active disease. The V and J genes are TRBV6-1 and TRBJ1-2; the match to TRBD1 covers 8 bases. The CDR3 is CASSTGDRTNYGYTF. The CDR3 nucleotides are TGTGCCAGCAGTACGGGGGACAGGACCAACTATGGCTACACCTTC.